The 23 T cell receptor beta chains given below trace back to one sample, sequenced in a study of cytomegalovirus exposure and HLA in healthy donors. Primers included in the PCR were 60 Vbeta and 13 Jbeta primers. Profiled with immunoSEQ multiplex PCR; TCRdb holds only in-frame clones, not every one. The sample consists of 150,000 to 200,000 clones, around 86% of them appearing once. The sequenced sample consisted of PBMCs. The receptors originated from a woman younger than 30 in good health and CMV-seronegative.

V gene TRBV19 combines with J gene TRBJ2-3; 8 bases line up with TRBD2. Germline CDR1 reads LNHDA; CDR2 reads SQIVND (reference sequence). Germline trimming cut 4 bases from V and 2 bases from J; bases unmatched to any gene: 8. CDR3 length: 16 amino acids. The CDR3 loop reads CASSTQGLGYTDTQYF. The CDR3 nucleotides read TGTGCCAGTAGTACCCAGGGACTAGGTTACACAGATACGCAGTATTTT.

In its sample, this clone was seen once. The DNA of the CDR3 is TGTGCCACCCGACTCAGGGGCTCTGGAAACACCATATATTTT. Its protein product is CATRLRGSGNTIYF. The chain is built from TRBV5-6 and TRBJ1-3; TRBD1 is a possible D gene (6 bases). The ends were cut back, 9 bases at V and 0 bases at J, with 13 bases in the middle. The germline V gene encodes CDR1 SGHDT and CDR2 YYEEEE. The CDR3 length is 14 residues.

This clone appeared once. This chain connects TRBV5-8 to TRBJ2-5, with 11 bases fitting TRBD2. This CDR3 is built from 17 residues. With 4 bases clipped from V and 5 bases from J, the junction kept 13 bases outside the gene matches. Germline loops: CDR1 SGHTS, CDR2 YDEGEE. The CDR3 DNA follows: TGTGCCAGCAGCCCAGGGACTAGCGGTATACCGTTGGAGACCCAGTACTTC. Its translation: CASSPGTSGIPLETQYF. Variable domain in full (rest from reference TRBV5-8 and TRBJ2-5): EAGVTQSPTHLIKTRGQQATLRCSPISGHTSVYWYQQALGLGLQFLLWYDEGEERNRGNFPPRFSGRQFPNYSSELNVNALELEDSALYLCASSPGTSGIPLETQYFGPGTRLLVL.

Written as DNA, the CDR3 is TGTGCCAGCAGCGTAGCTGACGGGGGTGGCGGCTACACCTTC. Amino acids: CASSVADGGGGYTF. The chain carries TRBV9 and TRBJ1-2; D perhaps matches TRBD1 (5 bases). V dropped 0 bases and J dropped 8 bases, with 14 bases sitting between them. This CDR3 region has 14 residues. The germline V gene has CDR1 SGDLS and CDR2 YYNGEE.

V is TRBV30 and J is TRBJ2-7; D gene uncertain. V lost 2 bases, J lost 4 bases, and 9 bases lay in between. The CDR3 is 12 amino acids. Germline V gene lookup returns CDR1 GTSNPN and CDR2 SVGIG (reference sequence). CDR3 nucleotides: TGTGCCTGGAGTCGATCTATTTACGAGCAGTACTTC. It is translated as CAWSRSIYEQYF.

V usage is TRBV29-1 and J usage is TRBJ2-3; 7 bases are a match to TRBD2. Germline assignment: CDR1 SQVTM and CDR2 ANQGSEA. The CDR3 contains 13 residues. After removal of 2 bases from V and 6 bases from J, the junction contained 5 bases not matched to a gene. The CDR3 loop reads CSVERGSHDTQYF. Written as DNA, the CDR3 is TGCAGCGTTGAACGCGGGAGTCATGATACGCAGTATTTT.

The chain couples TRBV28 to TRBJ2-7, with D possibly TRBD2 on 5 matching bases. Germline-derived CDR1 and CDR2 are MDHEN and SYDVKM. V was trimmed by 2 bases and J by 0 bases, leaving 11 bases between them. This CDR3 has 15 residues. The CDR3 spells CASSLRRRGSYEQYF. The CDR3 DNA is TGTGCCAGCAGTTTACGGAGGCGCGGCTCCTACGAGCAGTACTTC. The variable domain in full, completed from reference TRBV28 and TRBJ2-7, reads DVKVTQSSRYLVKRTGEKVFLECVQDMDHENMFWYRQDPGLGLRLIYFSYDVKMKEKGDIPEGYSVSREKKERFSLILESASTNQTSMYLCASSLRRRGSYEQYFGPGTRLTVT.

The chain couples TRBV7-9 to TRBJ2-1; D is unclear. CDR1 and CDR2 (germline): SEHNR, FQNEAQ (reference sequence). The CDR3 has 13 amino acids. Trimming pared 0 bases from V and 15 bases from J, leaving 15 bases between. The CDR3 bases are TGTGCCAGCAGCTTAGCCCTCTCAGAACGCACGTTCTTC. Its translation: CASSLALSERTFF.

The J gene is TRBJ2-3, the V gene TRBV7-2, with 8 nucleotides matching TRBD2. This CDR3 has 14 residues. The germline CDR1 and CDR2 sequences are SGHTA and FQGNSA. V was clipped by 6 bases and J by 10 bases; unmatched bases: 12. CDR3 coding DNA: TGTGCCAGCAGAACAACGCTGGGGACTAGTCCGCAGTATTTT. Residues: CASRTTLGTSPQYF. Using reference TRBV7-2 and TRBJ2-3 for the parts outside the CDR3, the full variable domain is GAGVSQSPSNKVTEKGKDVELRCDPISGHTALYWYRQSLGQGLEFLIYFQGNSAPDKSGLPSDRFSAERTGGSVSTLTIQRTQQEDSAVYLCASRTTLGTSPQYFGPGTRLTVL.

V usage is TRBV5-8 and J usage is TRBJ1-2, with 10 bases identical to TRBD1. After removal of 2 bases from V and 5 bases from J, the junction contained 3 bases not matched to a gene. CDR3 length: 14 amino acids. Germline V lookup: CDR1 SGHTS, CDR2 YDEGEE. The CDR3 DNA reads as TGTGCCAGCAGCTTATTGGGACAGGGGTATGGCTACACCTTC. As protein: CASSLLGQGYGYTF.

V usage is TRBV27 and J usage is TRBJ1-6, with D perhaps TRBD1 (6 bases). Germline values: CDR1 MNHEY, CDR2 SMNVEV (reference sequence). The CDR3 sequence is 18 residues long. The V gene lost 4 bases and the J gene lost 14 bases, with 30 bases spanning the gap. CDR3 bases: TGTGCCAGCAGTTCCCCCATCCGGGACGGATTTAGGGGGGGGGCCCTCCACTTT. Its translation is CASSSPIRDGFRGGALHF.

The CDR3 DNA reads TGTGCCAGCAGCCCGACAGTTCACAATTCACCCCTCCACTTT. Residues: CASSPTVHNSPLHF. This chain joins TRBV7-9 and TRBJ1-6; TRBD1 is a possible D gene (5 bases). The CDR3 has 14 residues. Germline-derived CDR1 and CDR2 are SEHNR and FQNEAQ (reference sequence). V shed 5 bases and J shed 7 bases, with 12 bases lying between them.

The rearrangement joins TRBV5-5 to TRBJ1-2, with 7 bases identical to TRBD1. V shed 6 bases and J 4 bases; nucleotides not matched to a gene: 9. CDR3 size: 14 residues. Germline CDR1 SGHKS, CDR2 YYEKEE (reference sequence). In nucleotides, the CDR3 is TGTGCCAGCATCCACTCGACAGGGTCCTATGGCTACACCTTC. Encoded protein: CASIHSTGSYGYTF.

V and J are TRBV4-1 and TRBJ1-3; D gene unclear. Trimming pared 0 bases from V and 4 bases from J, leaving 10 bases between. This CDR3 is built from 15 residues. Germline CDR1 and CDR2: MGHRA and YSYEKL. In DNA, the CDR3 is TGCGCCAGCAGCCAAGATCCAGGCCCGGGAAACACCATATATTTT. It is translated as CASSQDPGPGNTIYF.

This CDR3 is CASSAALAGGSTGELFF. In DNA form, the CDR3 reads TGTGCCAGTAGTGCCGCCCTAGCGGGAGGGAGCACCGGGGAGCTGTTTTTT. The chain joins TRBV19 to TRBJ2-2, with 12 bases identical to TRBD2. Germline CDR1 reads LNHDA; CDR2 reads SQIVND (reference sequence). The CDR3 contains 17 residues. V lost 5 bases, J lost 4 bases, and 8 bases stayed unmatched.

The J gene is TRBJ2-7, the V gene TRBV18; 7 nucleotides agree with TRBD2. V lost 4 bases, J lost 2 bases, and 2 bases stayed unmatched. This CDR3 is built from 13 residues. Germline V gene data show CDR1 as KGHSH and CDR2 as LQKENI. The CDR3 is CASSRGGTYEQYF. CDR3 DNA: TGTGCCAGCTCACGGGGGGGGACCTACGAGCAGTACTTC.

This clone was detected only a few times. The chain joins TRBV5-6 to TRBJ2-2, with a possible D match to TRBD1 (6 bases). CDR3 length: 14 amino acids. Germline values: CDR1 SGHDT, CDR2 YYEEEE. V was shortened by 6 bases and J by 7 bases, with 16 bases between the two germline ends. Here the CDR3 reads CASTEQGRNGELFF. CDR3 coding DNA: TGTGCCAGCACCGAACAGGGCCGGAACGGGGAGCTGTTTTTT.

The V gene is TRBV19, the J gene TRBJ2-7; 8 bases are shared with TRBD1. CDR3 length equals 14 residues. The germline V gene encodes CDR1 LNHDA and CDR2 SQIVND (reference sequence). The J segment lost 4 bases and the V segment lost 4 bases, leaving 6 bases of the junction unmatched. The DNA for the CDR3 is TGTGCCAGTAGTACAGGGGGCGAGAGTTACGAGCAGTACTTC. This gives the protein CASSTGGESYEQYF.

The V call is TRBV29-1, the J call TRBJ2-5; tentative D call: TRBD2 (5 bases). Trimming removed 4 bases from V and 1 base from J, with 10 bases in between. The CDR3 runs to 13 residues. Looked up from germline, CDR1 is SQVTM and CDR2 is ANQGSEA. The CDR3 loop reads CSVAERAQETQYF. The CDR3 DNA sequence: TGCAGCGTTGCTGAGAGGGCCCAAGAGACCCAGTACTTC.

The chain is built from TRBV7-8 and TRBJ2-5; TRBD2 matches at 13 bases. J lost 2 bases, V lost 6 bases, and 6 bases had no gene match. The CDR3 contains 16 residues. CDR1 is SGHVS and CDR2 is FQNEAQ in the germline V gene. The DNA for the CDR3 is TGTGCCAGCAGTTTCTTGACTAGCGGGGGGCAAGAGACCCAGTACTTC. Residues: CASSFLTSGGQETQYF.

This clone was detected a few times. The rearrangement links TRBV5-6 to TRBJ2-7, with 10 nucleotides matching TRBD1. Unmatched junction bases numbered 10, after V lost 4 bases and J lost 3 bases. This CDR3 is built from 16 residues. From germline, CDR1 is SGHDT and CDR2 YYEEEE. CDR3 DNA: TGTGCCAGCAGCGTAGGTCCGGGACAGGGGTTCTACGAGCAGTACTTC. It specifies CASSVGPGQGFYEQYF.

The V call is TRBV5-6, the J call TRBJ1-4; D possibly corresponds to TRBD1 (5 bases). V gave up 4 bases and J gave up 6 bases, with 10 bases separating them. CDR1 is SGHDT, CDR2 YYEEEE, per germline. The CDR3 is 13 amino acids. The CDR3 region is CASSPDRDEKLFF. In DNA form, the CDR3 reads TGTGCCAGCAGCCCCGACAGAGATGAAAAACTGTTTTTT.

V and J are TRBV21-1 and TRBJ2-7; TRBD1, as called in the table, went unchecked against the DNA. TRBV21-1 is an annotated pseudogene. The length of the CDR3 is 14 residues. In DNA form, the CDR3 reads TGTGCCAGCAGCAAAGCGACCAGGGGCTACGAGCAGTACTTC. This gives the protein CASSKATRGYEQYF.